The 31 T cell receptor beta chains below come from one sample, sequenced in a study of blood T cell repertoires in COVID-19. The protocol was immunoSEQ multiplex PCR, while the TCRdb copy is restricted to in-frame clones and leaves out a portion. Of approximately 38,000 clones detected, about 94% appear once; the ten largest clones hold approximately 4.2%. Specimen: peripheral blood. These receptors all stem from a human donor with active COVID-19. The donor label of this sample is uncertain.

This sequence joins TRBV5-6 and TRBJ2-2, with 10 bases that match TRBD2. The germline CDR1 and CDR2 sequences are SGHDT and YYEEEE. The CDR3 covers 15 residues. Trimming cost V 0 bases and J 4 bases; bases outside gene matches: 0. The CDR3 sequence is CASSLGLAGTGELFF. For the CDR3, the DNA is TGTGCCAGCAGCTTGGGACTAGCGGGCACCGGGGAGCTGTTTTTT.

CDR3 coding DNA: TGTGCCAAATCGCCAGGGGACCTTGAAGCTTTCTTT. Protein product: CAKSPGDLEAFF. The genes are TRBV19 and TRBJ1-1, with D tentatively TRBD1 (6 bases). V was trimmed by 10 bases and J by 7 bases, leaving 16 bases between them. CDR3 length: 12 residues. Germline V gene data show CDR1 as LNHDA and CDR2 as SQIVND (reference sequence).

The chain combines TRBV7-9 with TRBJ1-4, with TRBD1 identical over 12 bases. Trimming took 5 bases from V and 3 from J; bases not matched to a gene: 7. Germline V lookup: CDR1 SEHNR, CDR2 FQNEAQ (reference sequence). The CDR3 contains 17 residues. The chain's CDR3 is CASSGDRGRMANEKLFF. In nucleotides, the CDR3 is TGTGCCAGCAGCGGGGACAGGGGGCGGATGGCTAATGAAAAACTGTTTTTT.

The chain has TRBV18 and TRBJ1-5, with a tentative D call TRBD1 (5 bases). This CDR3 has 13 residues. Germline-derived CDR1 and CDR2 are KGHSH and LQKENI. V was trimmed by 1 base and J by 4 bases, leaving 5 bases between them. CDR3 nucleotides: TGTGCCAGCTCACCACAGGGGAATCAGCCCCAGCATTTT. Translated, it gives CASSPQGNQPQHF.

With respect to this clone: This same CDR3 is encoded by further DNA sequences in the sample. The chain uses TRBV12-3 or TRBV12-4 and TRBJ2-2; TRBD2 might be the D (5 bases). This CDR3 spans 12 amino acids. Trimming shortened V by 5 bases and J by 4 bases, and 5 bases separated the two germline ends. This chain's CDR3 is CASSRGTGELFF. The CDR3 DNA reads as TGTGCCAGCAGTCGGGGCACCGGGGAGCTGTTTTTT.

The chain employs TRBV19 and TRBJ1-2, with TRBD1 identical over 8 bases. Germline V gene sequence: CDR1 LNHDA, CDR2 SQIVND (reference sequence). The CDR3 is made up of 13 amino acids. J lost 2 bases, V lost 7 bases, and 3 bases had no gene match. The CDR3 sequence: CASMAGGNYGYTF. CDR3 sequence (DNA): TGTGCCAGTATGGCAGGGGGCAACTATGGCTACACCTTC.

This rearrangement joins TRBV4-3 to TRBJ2-2, with 8 bases lining up with TRBD2. Unmatched junction bases numbered 7, after V lost 3 bases and J lost 4 bases. CDR3 length equals 16 residues. Germline V CDR1 and CDR2: LGHNA, YSLEER. CDR3: CASSQPGTRTTGELFF. CDR3 DNA sequence: TGCGCCAGCAGCCAGCCCGGGACTAGAACCACCGGGGAGCTGTTTTTT.

Only one count was recorded for this clone. The chain has TRBV5-1 and TRBJ1-2; tentative D call: TRBD1 (6 bases). This CDR3 region has 12 residues. V shed 4 bases and J shed 3 bases, with 7 bases lying between them. Germline V lookup: CDR1 SGHRS, CDR2 YFSETQ. CDR3 in amino acids: CASSGGYYGYTF. CDR3 nucleotides: TGCGCCAGCAGCGGGGGCTACTATGGCTACACCTTC.

Only one count was recorded for this clone. The chain combines TRBV19 with TRBJ2-2; perhaps TRBD1 as D (6 bases). V lost 6 bases and J 4 bases, leaving 9 bases between the germline ends. The CDR3 contains 13 residues. Germline V lookup: CDR1 LNHDA, CDR2 SQIVND (reference sequence). The CDR3 spells CASRTQGTGELFF. CDR3 bases: TGTGCCAGTAGGACACAGGGCACCGGGGAGCTGTTTTTT.

The rearrangement links TRBV10-3 to TRBJ2-7, with TRBD2 identical over 12 bases. This CDR3 is built from 15 residues. CDR1 ENHRY and CDR2 SYGVKD come from the germline V gene. After removal of 6 bases from V and 3 bases from J, the junction contained 6 bases not matched to a gene. CDR3 amino acids: CAIRPGLAGSYEQYF. The CDR3 region has the DNA TGTGCCATCAGACCCGGACTAGCGGGGAGCTACGAGCAGTACTTC.

The chain is built from TRBV9 and TRBJ1-2, with D maybe TRBD1 (5 bases). CDR3 length: 20 residues. CDR1 and CDR2 (germline): SGDLS, YYNGEE. Deletions cut 3 bases from V and 2 bases from J, with 29 bases between. The CDR3 here is CASSAPGGVLANFPNYGYTF. Here the CDR3 DNA reads TGTGCCAGCAGCGCTCCAGGAGGGGTATTGGCTAACTTCCCAAACTATGGCTACACCTTC.

This chain connects TRBV11-3 to TRBJ2-7; 7 bases are shared with TRBD2. The CDR3 consists of 16 residues. Per germline, CDR1 SGHNT and CDR2 YENEEA. The trim removed 0 bases at V and 2 bases at J, leaving 7 bases unmatched. CDR3 in DNA: TGTGCCAGCAGCTTAGATGGCCTTAGCGGGCCCTACGAGCAGTACTTC. Protein product: CASSLDGLSGPYEQYF.

The rearrangement uses TRBV7-9 and TRBJ2-7; tentatively, D is TRBD1 (6 bases). Trimming took 5 bases from V and 2 from J, leaving 13 bases between them. The CDR3 length is 14 residues. The germline V gene has CDR1 SEHNR and CDR2 FQNEAQ (reference sequence). The CDR3 DNA sequence: TGTGCCAGCAGCGTACAGGACAGTCCCTACGAGCAGTACTTC. This gives the protein CASSVQDSPYEQYF.

This clone was seen only once. The rearrangement joins TRBV5-4 to TRBJ2-1; TRBD2 matches at 7 bases. J lost 5 bases, V lost 4 bases, and 12 bases had no gene match. This CDR3 contains 16 residues. The germline CDR1 and CDR2 sequences are SGHNT and YYREEE (reference sequence). CDR3: CASSPPRRAGDNEQFF. CDR3 coding DNA: TGTGCCAGCAGCCCCCCCCGAAGGGCGGGGGACAATGAGCAGTTCTTC.

The chain has TRBV9 and TRBJ2-3; possibly TRBD2 for D (6 bases). Germline values: CDR1 SGDLS, CDR2 YYNGEE. The CDR3 runs to 17 residues. Trimming left V 2 bases short and J 0 bases short, with 16 bases between. The DNA of the CDR3 is TGTGCCAGCAGCGTCGGGACTTTTATATCTAGCACAGATACGCAGTATTTT. Residues: CASSVGTFISSTDTQYF. Full variable domain (remainder filled in from reference TRBV9 and TRBJ2-3): DSGVTQTPKHLITATGQRVTLRCSPRSGDLSVYWYQQSLDQGLQFLIQYYNGEERAKGNILERFSAQQFPDLHSELNLSSLELGDSALYFCASSVGTFISSTDTQYFGPGTRLTVL.

The chain is built from TRBV10-1 and TRBJ2-2; 8 nucleotides match TRBD1. J was trimmed by 1 base and V by 0 bases; bases with no gene match: 1. CDR3 length: 16 residues. Germline V gene sequence: CDR1 WNHNN, CDR2 SYGVQD (reference sequence). CDR3 DNA: TGCGCCAGCAGTGAGTCTGGGACAGGGAACACCGGGGAGCTGTTTTTT. This encodes CASSESGTGNTGELFF.

The chain recombines TRBV5-6 with TRBJ1-5; tentative D call: TRBD1 (5 bases). The CDR3 is made up of 16 amino acids. Germline lookup yields CDR1 SGHDT and CDR2 YYEEEE. V gave up 4 bases and J gave up 0 bases, with 14 bases separating them. CDR3 coding DNA: TGTGCCAGCAGCCCGGGTCAGGGAAATAGCAATCAGCCCCAGCATTTT. It codes for CASSPGQGNSNQPQHF.

The V call is TRBV24-1, the J call TRBJ2-3, with TRBD2 matching over 8 bases. The J segment lost 3 bases and the V segment lost 4 bases, leaving 8 bases of the junction unmatched. The CDR3 totals 16 residues. Germline V CDR1 and CDR2: KGHDR, SFDVKD. The CDR3 region is CATSDNGGGWTDTQYF. In DNA, the CDR3 is TGTGCCACCAGTGACAACGGGGGGGGTTGGACAGATACGCAGTATTTT.

V gene TRBV19 combines with J gene TRBJ1-1; perhaps TRBD1 as D (6 bases). The germline CDR1 and CDR2 sequences are LNHDA and SQIVND (reference sequence). The V end lost 0 bases, the J end lost 0 bases, and 11 bases lay between the germline ends. This CDR3 contains 16 residues. CDR3 nucleotide sequence: TGTGCCAGTAGTATAGATGTTCAGGGGTTGAACACTGAAGCTTTCTTT. As protein: CASSIDVQGLNTEAFF.

The J gene is TRBJ1-4, the V gene TRBV5-3, with D possibly TRBD1 on 5 matching bases. TRBV5-3 is an open reading frame whose function is uncertain. V lost 4 bases to trimming and J lost 4 bases, with 20 bases between them. This CDR3 has 17 residues. CDR3 loop: CARSQATGTVFNEKLFF. In nucleotides, the CDR3 is TGTGCCAGAAGCCAAGCCACCGGGACTGTATTTAATGAAAAACTGTTTTTT.

The chain uses TRBV2 and TRBJ2-7; D call uncertain. The CDR3 covers 11 residues. Between the trimmed V and J ends, which lost 6 bases and 0 bases, there was a span of 3 bases. Looked up from germline, CDR1 is SNHLY and CDR2 is FYNNEI. CDR3 in DNA: TGTGCCAGCAGGGCCTCCTACGAGCAGTACTTC. It translates to CASRASYEQYF.

This clone has more than one count but fewer than ten. This chain links TRBV2 with TRBJ1-6, with 7 bases fitting TRBD1. Germline trimming cut 9 bases from V and 12 bases from J; bases unmatched to any gene: 8. The CDR3 covers 12 residues. Germline CDR1 and CDR2: SNHLY and FYNNEI. The chain's CDR3 is CASRQGGVPLHF. CDR3 DNA: TGTGCCAGTCGACAGGGAGGTGTACCCCTCCACTTT.

This chain connects TRBV9 to TRBJ2-5; 10 nucleotides line up with TRBD2. Germline V gene sequence: CDR1 SGDLS, CDR2 YYNGEE. The CDR3 has 16 amino acids. V shed 0 bases and J 5 bases; nucleotides not matched to a gene: 7. CDR3 DNA: TGTGCCAGCAGCGTAGGGGAGCGGGGGGGCAAGGAGACCCAGTACTTC. Its translation is CASSVGERGGKETQYF.

The chain combines TRBV27 with TRBJ2-2; D gene unclear. CDR1 is MNHEY and CDR2 is SMNVEV in the germline V gene (reference sequence). The length of the CDR3 is 16 residues. V dropped 7 bases and J dropped 5 bases, with 20 bases sitting between them. CDR3 sequence: CASNPRPAPRTGELFF. The DNA for the CDR3 is TGTGCCAGCAACCCTAGACCGGCACCGAGAACCGGGGAGCTGTTTTTT.

V is TRBV5-4 and J is TRBJ2-7; perhaps TRBD2 as D (6 bases). The CDR3 totals 13 residues. V lost 4 bases, J lost 12 bases, and 20 bases lay in between. The germline V gene has CDR1 SGHNT and CDR2 YYREEE (reference sequence). The CDR3 reads CASSHPRLVEVYF. The CDR3, as DNA: TGTGCCAGCAGCCACCCCCGACTAGTTGAGGTGTACTTC.

This chain joins TRBV6-5 and TRBJ2-7; a weak D match, TRBD1 (5 bases). This CDR3 contains 11 residues. Germline V gives CDR1 MNHEY, CDR2 SVGAGI. Trimming took 6 bases from V and 4 from J, leaving 7 bases between them. The CDR3 spells CASRRTYEQYF. CDR3 DNA: TGTGCCAGCAGACGGACATACGAGCAGTACTTC.

Sample share makes this clone medium-sized (0.01 to 0.1%). The chain links TRBV7-6 to TRBJ1-6; 7 positions agree with TRBD1. V shed 0 bases and J 8 bases; nucleotides not matched to a gene: 4. The CDR3 is made up of 15 amino acids. Germline loops: CDR1 SGHVS, CDR2 FNYEAQ. CDR3 DNA sequence: TGTGCCAGCAGCTTAGCCGGACAGGACGATTCACCCCTCCACTTT. This sequence encodes CASSLAGQDDSPLHF.

A few counts support this clone. The chain is built from TRBV20-1 and TRBJ1-5; 11 bases map to TRBD1. J gave up 6 bases and V 3 bases, and 7 bases lay outside the gene matches. Germline loops: CDR1 DFQATT, CDR2 SNEGSKA (reference sequence). This CDR3 is 15 amino acids long. CDR3 coding DNA: TGCAGTGCTAGTTTAGGACAGGGGGCACGTCAGCCCCAGCATTTT. As protein: CSASLGQGARQPQHF.

J is TRBJ2-6 and V is TRBV7-9; the D gene is possibly TRBD1 (5 bases). The CDR3 is 16 amino acids. The V end lost 6 bases, the J end lost 4 bases, and 16 bases lay between the germline ends. Germline V gives CDR1 SEHNR, CDR2 FQNEAQ (reference sequence). This CDR3 is CASRREQGTGANVLTF. Written as DNA, the CDR3 is TGTGCCAGCAGGCGAGAGCAGGGAACGGGGGCCAACGTCCTGACTTTC.

The J gene is TRBJ1-3, the V gene TRBV3-1 (or the pseudogene TRBV3-2), with D possibly TRBD1 on 5 matching bases. The V and J ends lost 4 bases and 0 bases respectively, with 13 bases between them. The CDR3 is made up of 16 amino acids. Germline loops: CDR1 LGHDT, CDR2 YNNKEL (reference sequence). CDR3 loop: CASSPDSEYSGNTIYF. DNA of the CDR3: TGTGCCAGCAGCCCTGACAGTGAATACTCTGGAAACACCATATATTTT.

The rearrangement uses TRBV5-4 and TRBJ2-7, with 8 bases lining up with TRBD1. The CDR3 has 15 residues. V dropped 0 bases and J dropped 6; count of bases not matched to a gene: 8. CDR1 and CDR2 from the germline V gene are SGHNT and YYREEE (reference sequence). The CDR3 DNA sequence: TGTGCCAGCAGCTTGGTTGGACAGGGAGGAACCGAGCAGTACTTC. Protein product: CASSLVGQGGTEQYF. The full variable domain, in which reference TRBV5-4 and TRBJ2-7 provide the parts outside the CDR3, is ETGVTQSPTHLIKTRGQQVTLRCSSQSGHNTVSWYQQALGQGPQFIFQYYREEENGRGNFPPRFSGLQFPNYSSELNVNALELDDSALYLCASSLVGQGGTEQYFGPGTRLTVT.